These 25 T cell receptor beta chains came from one sample sequenced in a study of T cells after posttransplantation cyclophosphamide. The method was immunoSEQ multiplex PCR; TCRdb's version includes in-frame clones alone and lacks a portion of them. The profile covers under 8,500 clones, with more than 65% appearing a single time and approximately 20% taken by the ten largest. A marrow graft followed busulfan-fludarabine conditioning, with cyclophosphamide on days +3 and +4. Sequences were derived from PBMCs, sampled 1,400 to 1,500 days after allogeneic stem cell transplant with posttransplant cyclophosphamide. These TCRs come from a male patient aged 30 to 40 who received an allogeneic stem cell transplant from a related donor, was CMV-positive, and had acute GVHD only. Some T cells could come from the graft donor.

This rearrangement joins TRBV2 to TRBJ1-4; TRBD1 matches at 7 bases. V trimming: 6 bases; J trimming: 8 bases; junction bases outside the gene matches: 9. The CDR3 sequence is 14 residues long. Germline CDR1 reads SNHLY; CDR2 reads FYNNEI. The CDR3 DNA reads as TGTGCCAGCAGCGCACAGGGGATTAAAGAAAAACTGTTTTTT. Its translation is CASSAQGIKEKLFF.

This chain joins TRBV30 and TRBJ2-1; maybe TRBD2 (6 bases). Per the germline V gene, CDR1 is GTSNPN and CDR2 is SVGIG (reference sequence). The ends were cut back, 5 bases at V and 1 base at J, with 18 bases in the middle. The CDR3 length is 16 residues. CDR3 sequence: CAWGPDISGSYNEQFF. Written as DNA, the CDR3 is TGTGCCTGGGGACCCGATATTAGCGGATCCTACAATGAGCAGTTCTTC.

The V and J genes are TRBV30 and TRBJ1-4; TRBD1 agrees at 8 bases. The CDR3 contains 15 residues. V was pared by 2 bases and J by 3 bases, with 5 bases of the junction left unmatched. Germline V gene lookup returns CDR1 GTSNPN and CDR2 SVGIG (reference sequence). This CDR3 reads CAWSLQGAPNEKLFF. The CDR3 nucleotides are TGTGCCTGGAGTCTCCAGGGGGCACCTAATGAAAAACTGTTTTTT.

This chain connects TRBV5-8 to TRBJ2-3; the D is unclear. The length of the CDR3 is 16 residues. The V end was cut by 0 bases, the J end by 0 bases, with 11 bases between. The V gene's germline CDR1 is SGHTS and CDR2 YDEGEE. CDR3 in amino acids: CASSLGRVRSTDTQYF. Here the CDR3 DNA reads TGTGCCAGCAGCTTGGGTCGGGTACGAAGCACAGATACGCAGTATTTT.

The chain has TRBV19 and TRBJ1-4; TRBD1 agrees at 7 bases. The CDR3 totals 16 residues. Germline loops: CDR1 LNHDA, CDR2 SQIVND (reference sequence). V lost 3 bases and J lost 11; bases outside the gene matches: 15. CDR3 region: CASSMKGGTGAAKLFF. CDR3 bases: TGTGCCAGTAGTATGAAAGGGGGAACAGGGGCGGCGAAACTGTTTTTT. The full variable domain, in which reference TRBV19 and TRBJ1-4 provide the parts outside the CDR3, is DGGITQSPKYLFRKEGQNVTLSCEQNLNHDAMYWYRQDPGQGLRLIYYSQIVNDFQKGDIAEGYSVSREKKESFPLTVTSAQKNPTAFYLCASSMKGGTGAAKLFFGSGTQLSVL.

The rearrangement joins TRBV5-5 to TRBJ1-5, with TRBD1 matching 8 bases. The CDR3 consists of 14 residues. V was pared by 5 bases and J by 5 bases, with 6 bases of the junction left unmatched. Germline assignment: CDR1 SGHKS and CDR2 YYEKEE (reference sequence). The CDR3 reads CASSSGQGDQPQHF. The CDR3 region has the DNA TGTGCCAGCAGTTCCGGACAGGGAGATCAGCCCCAGCATTTT.

The chain links TRBV5-5 to TRBJ2-7; no firm D call. The length of the CDR3 is 12 residues. Germline-derived CDR1 and CDR2 are SGHKS and YYEKEE (reference sequence). Trimming pared 2 bases from V and 7 bases from J, leaving 10 bases between. CDR3 residues: CASSFGTSEQYF. CDR3 bases: TGTGCCAGCAGCTTTGGTACTTCGGAGCAGTACTTC. Based on the CDR3 plus reference TRBV5-5 and TRBJ2-7, the full variable domain is DAGVTQSPTHLIKTRGQQVTLRCSPISGHKSVSWYQQVLGQGPQFIFQYYEKEERGRGNFPDRFSARQFPNYSSELNVNALLLGDSALYLCASSFGTSEQYFGPGTRLTVT.

This chain connects TRBV29-1 to TRBJ2-7, with TRBD2 matching 7 bases. Trimming cost V 1 base and J 6 bases; bases outside gene matches: 3. Germline CDR1 SQVTM, CDR2 ANQGSEA. The CDR3 is made up of 12 amino acids. The CDR3 nucleotides read TGCAGCGTTGAAGGGACTAGAGTCGAGCAGTACTTC. It translates to CSVEGTRVEQYF.

In DNA, the CDR3 is TGTGCCAGCAGTGGGACAGGGGCCTTGAACACTGAAGCTTTCTTT. This translates into CASSGTGALNTEAFF. The J gene is TRBJ1-1, the V gene TRBV6-1, with TRBD1 identical over 9 bases. Germline V lookup: CDR1 MNHNS, CDR2 SASEGT. This CDR3 is 15 amino acids long. V shed 4 bases and J 0 bases; nucleotides not matched to a gene: 3.

As DNA, the CDR3 is TGTGCCATCACAGGGTACAATGAGCAGTTCTTC. Protein product: CAITGYNEQFF. The rearrangement uses TRBV10-3 and TRBJ2-1, with D maybe TRBD1 (5 bases). CDR3 length: 11 amino acids. Germline V gene lookup returns CDR1 ENHRY and CDR2 SYGVKD. V shed 7 bases and J shed 4 bases, with 5 bases lying between them.

By its share, this clone is medium-sized (0.01 to 0.1%). The chain has TRBV9 and TRBJ2-3, with D hard to call. The CDR3 totals 14 residues. CDR1 and CDR2 from the germline V gene are SGDLS and YYNGEE. Trimming removed 0 bases at V and 2 bases at J, with 7 bases between. The DNA of the CDR3 is TGTGCCAGCAGCGTAGGGCCCGACACAGATACGCAGTATTTT. As protein: CASSVGPDTDTQYF.

The sample holds a few counts of this clone. The J gene is TRBJ1-2, the V gene TRBV7-9; 7 nucleotides agree with TRBD1. In germline, CDR1 is SEHNR, CDR2 FQNEAQ (reference sequence). This CDR3 has 15 residues. V lost 5 bases and J lost 0; bases outside the gene matches: 6. The DNA for the CDR3 is TGTGCCAGCAGCCCAACGACAGGGACTAACTATGGCTACACCTTC. Translation: CASSPTTGTNYGYTF.

This clone was recorded only once. The rearrangement joins TRBV4-3 to TRBJ1-6, with D tentatively TRBD1 (5 bases). The germline CDR1 and CDR2 sequences are LGHNA and YSLEER. V shed 0 bases and J shed 7 bases, with 7 bases lying between them. There are 14 residues in the CDR3. The CDR3, as DNA: TGCGCCAGCAGCCAAGATCGGGGGAATTCACCCCTCCACTTT. Its protein is CASSQDRGNSPLHF.

The J gene is TRBJ1-4, the V gene TRBV15; D call uncertain. CDR1 and CDR2 (germline): LNHNV, YYDKDF (reference sequence). CDR3 length equals 15 residues. With 1 base removed from V and 3 bases from J, the gap between germline ends came to 9 bases. As DNA, the CDR3 is TGTGCCACCAGCAGAGGTGGGGAGTCTAATGAAAAACTGTTTTTT. Protein product: CATSRGGESNEKLFF.

The J gene is TRBJ1-2, the V gene TRBV27, with D hard to call. The length of the CDR3 is 12 residues. Germline V gene data show CDR1 as MNHEY and CDR2 as SMNVEV (reference sequence). V was trimmed by 5 bases and J by 8 bases, leaving 12 bases between them. CDR3 sequence: CASSNGVLGYTF. The CDR3 region has the DNA TGTGCCAGCAGTAACGGGGTTTTGGGCTACACCTTC.

This clone was seen just once. CDR3 sequence reads: CASRSPEGQETQYF. Here the CDR3 DNA reads TGTGCCAGCAGGTCCCCGGAGGGCCAAGAGACCCAGTACTTC. The chain uses TRBV28 and TRBJ2-5; D perhaps matches TRBD2 (6 bases). CDR3 length: 14 residues. The V end was cut by 6 bases, the J end by 1 base, with 12 bases between. The germline V gene encodes CDR1 MDHEN and CDR2 SYDVKM.

The chain couples TRBV10-3 to TRBJ2-3; TRBD2 aligns across 12 bases. V lost 11 bases to trimming and J lost 5 bases; unmatched junction nucleotides: 5. This CDR3 contains 13 residues. The germline V gene has CDR1 ENHRY and CDR2 SYGVKD. DNA of the CDR3: TGTGCCGCTAGCGGGGGGGAAGGAGATACGCAGTATTTT. Protein sequence: CAASGGEGDTQYF.

The chain employs TRBV4-3 and TRBJ2-7; D is possibly TRBD1 (5 bases). V lost 3 bases to trimming and J lost 2 bases, with 20 bases between them. This CDR3 has 17 residues. Germline CDR1 reads LGHNA; CDR2 reads YSLEER. For the CDR3, the DNA is TGCGCCAGCAGCCAGGATCGCAGCATACAGGTCGCCTACGAGCAGTACTTC. Translated: CASSQDRSIQVAYEQYF.

This clone was observed a few times. The V call is TRBV7-2, the J call TRBJ1-2, with 9 bases matching TRBD1. The CDR3 runs 15 residues. Germline loops: CDR1 SGHTA, CDR2 FQGNSA. V shed 5 bases and J 4 bases; nucleotides not matched to a gene: 8. The CDR3 DNA reads as TGTGCCAGCAGCCCAGGACAGGGGAACGGCTATGGCTACACCTTC. This sequence encodes CASSPGQGNGYGYTF.

The chain is built from TRBV4-3 and TRBJ2-7; a possible D gene is TRBD1 (5 bases). From germline, CDR1 is LGHNA and CDR2 YSLEER. This CDR3 is built from 15 residues. V was shortened by 1 base and J by 2 bases, with 12 bases between the two germline ends. This chain's CDR3 is CASSQVPGKTYEQYF. DNA for the CDR3: TGCGCCAGCAGCCAAGTTCCAGGGAAGACCTACGAGCAGTACTTC.

This rearrangement joins TRBV4-3 to TRBJ2-1; 15 bases align to TRBD2. This CDR3 comprises 18 residues. Germline loops: CDR1 LGHNA, CDR2 YSLEER. Trimming removed 4 bases from V and 1 base from J; junction bases left unmatched: 5. In DNA, the CDR3 is TGCGCCAGCAGCCCCCGGACTAGCGGGGGGGGGTCCTACAATGAGCAGTTCTTC. Its translation: CASSPRTSGGGSYNEQFF.

The V call is TRBV4-3, the J call TRBJ2-7; 14 bases match TRBD2. Trimming at V came to 1 base and at J to 4 bases, leaving 9 bases not matched to a gene. The V gene's germline CDR1 is LGHNA and CDR2 YSLEER. The CDR3 totals 18 residues. In nucleotides, the CDR3 is TGCGCCAGCAGCCAAGCTGCCGCCGGGACTAGCGGGAGTTACGAGCAGTACTTC. This codes for CASSQAAAGTSGSYEQYF.

The chain uses TRBV2 and TRBJ1-3, with 10 bases identical to TRBD1. Losses at the gene ends were 8 bases for V and 4 bases for J; bases not matched to a gene: 17. Per the germline V gene, CDR1 is SNHLY and CDR2 is FYNNEI. This CDR3 contains 18 residues. CDR3 in DNA: TGTGCCAGCCGCCCGAGCCCGGGACAGGGGACGGGGGGAAACACCATATATTTT. It specifies CASRPSPGQGTGGNTIYF.

This clone has only a few counts. The chain's CDR3 is CASSLAGGYGYTF. CDR3 DNA: TGCGCCAGCAGCTTGGCGGGGGGGTATGGCTACACCTTC. The chain joins TRBV5-1 to TRBJ1-2; TRBD1 is a possible D gene (5 bases). V dropped 0 bases and J dropped 5 bases, with 8 bases sitting between them. The CDR3 contains 13 residues. Germline CDR1 reads SGHRS; CDR2 reads YFSETQ.

The rearrangement joins TRBV2 to TRBJ1-5; D not certain. Trimming cost V 6 bases and J 0 bases, with 6 bases left between them. This CDR3 has 13 residues. Per germline, CDR1 SNHLY and CDR2 FYNNEI. The CDR3 DNA sequence: TGTGCCAGCAGGGAGTATAGCAATCAGCCCCAGCATTTT. It yields the protein CASREYSNQPQHF.